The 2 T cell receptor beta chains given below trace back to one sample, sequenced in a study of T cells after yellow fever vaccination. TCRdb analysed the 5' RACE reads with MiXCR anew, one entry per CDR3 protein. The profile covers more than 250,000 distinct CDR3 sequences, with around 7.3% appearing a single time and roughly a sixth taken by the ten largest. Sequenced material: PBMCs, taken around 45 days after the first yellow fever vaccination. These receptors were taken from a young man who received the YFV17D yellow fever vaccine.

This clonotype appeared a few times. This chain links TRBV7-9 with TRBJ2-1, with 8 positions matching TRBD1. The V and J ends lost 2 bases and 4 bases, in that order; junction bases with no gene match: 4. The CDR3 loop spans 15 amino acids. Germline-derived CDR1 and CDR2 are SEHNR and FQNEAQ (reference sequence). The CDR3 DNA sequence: TGTGCCAGCAGCTTAAGACAGGGGATTTACAATGAGCAGTTCTTC. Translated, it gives CASSLRQGIYNEQFF.

The CDR3 loop is CASSPGDGETGFKGAFF. CDR3 nucleotide sequence: TGTGCCAGCAGCCCCGGGGATGGAGAAACGGGGTTTAAGGGGGCTTTCTTT. The chain uses TRBV7-9 and TRBJ1-1; a possible D gene is TRBD1 (5 bases). Trimming cost V 5 bases and J 11 bases, with 30 bases left between them. The CDR3 spans 17 residues. Germline V gives CDR1 SEHNR, CDR2 FQNEAQ (reference sequence). The full variable domain, rest sourced from reference TRBV7-9 and TRBJ1-1, is DTGVSQNPRHKITKRGQNVTFRCDPISEHNRLYWYRQTLGQGPEFLTYFQNEAQLEKSRLLSDRFSAERPKGSFSTLEIQRTEQGDSAMYLCASSPGDGETGFKGAFFGQGTRLTVV.